The rows below give T cell receptor beta chains drawn from one sample of a study of T cells in localized non-small cell lung cancer. Profiled with immunoSEQ multiplex PCR; TCRdb holds only in-frame clones, not every one. Here the sample spans 90,000 or so clones, roughly 87% being singletons. Here the sequenced sample was peripheral blood, taken before any cancer treatment. The receptors stem from a man between 35 and 75 years old with stage I squamous cell lung carcinoma. Both conserved end residues are part of each CDR3. A D gene is named only where the DNA matches it firmly. Clone size is shown for a subset of rows, as once, few, many or a class of expanded clone.

cdr3_nt: TGTGCCAGCAGCTCAGGGGGCCCTAATGAAAAACTGTTTTTT; cdr3_aa: CASSSGGPNEKLFF; clone_size: .; d_call: TRBD1; j_call: TRBJ1-4; v_call: TRBV7-3
cdr3_nt: TGCGCCAGCAGCCCGGGGGACCGCACCTACTACGAGCAGTACTTC; cdr3_aa: CASSPGDRTYYEQYF; clone_size: .; d_call: .; j_call: TRBJ2-7; v_call: TRBV5-1
cdr3_nt: TGCGCCAGCAGCTTGGGGTCCAGGGACACCAACGAGCAGTACTTC; cdr3_aa: CASSLGSRDTNEQYF; clone_size: .; d_call: .; j_call: TRBJ2-7; v_call: TRBV5-1
cdr3_nt: TGCGCCAGCAGCCATACGCCAGTCACCGGGGAGCTGTTTTTT; cdr3_aa: CASSHTPVTGELFF; clone_size: .; d_call: .; j_call: TRBJ2-2; v_call: TRBV4-3
cdr3_nt: TGTGCCAGCAGCAGGGACAGGGTGAATGAAAAACTGTTTTTT; cdr3_aa: CASSRDRVNEKLFF; clone_size: .; d_call: TRBD1; j_call: TRBJ1-4; v_call: TRBV5-4
cdr3_nt: TGTGCCAGTAGTACCCCCCGGACAGGAATGAGCAGTTCACCCCTCCACTTT; cdr3_aa: CASSTPRTGMSSSPLHF; clone_size: .; d_call: TRBD1; j_call: TRBJ1-6; v_call: TRBV19
cdr3_nt: TGCGCCAGCAGCTCCCAGGGGGCCCCGACTGAAGCTTTCTTT; cdr3_aa: CASSSQGAPTEAFF; clone_size: .; d_call: TRBD1; j_call: TRBJ1-1; v_call: TRBV5-1
cdr3_nt: TGTGCCAGCAGTACGAAAAACTATGGCTACACCTTC; cdr3_aa: CASSTKNYGYTF; clone_size: .; d_call: .; j_call: TRBJ1-2; v_call: TRBV28
cdr3_nt: TGTGCCAGCAGTCCCTGGGGGAATTCACCCCTCCACTTT; cdr3_aa: CASSPWGNSPLHF; clone_size: .; d_call: .; j_call: TRBJ1-6; v_call: TRBV7-8
cdr3_nt: TGTGCCAGCAGCCGACAGGGGGCCCTCTCTGGAAACACCATATATTTT; cdr3_aa: CASSRQGALSGNTIYF; clone_size: .; d_call: TRBD1; j_call: TRBJ1-3; v_call: TRBV7-9
cdr3_nt: TGTGCCAGCAGCTTGGAGTCCCAGGGCACCGGGGAGCTGTTTTTT; cdr3_aa: CASSLESQGTGELFF; clone_size: once; d_call: .; j_call: TRBJ2-2; v_call: TRBV5-8
cdr3_nt: TGTGCCAGTAGAGCGGCACTAGAGGACCAGTACTTC; cdr3_aa: CASRAALEDQYF; clone_size: .; d_call: .; j_call: TRBJ2-5; v_call: TRBV19
cdr3_nt: TGCGCCAGCAGCTTGGAAGGAGGGGGCGCTTATGGCTACACCTTC; cdr3_aa: CASSLEGGGAYGYTF; clone_size: .; d_call: TRBD1; j_call: TRBJ1-2; v_call: TRBV5-1
cdr3_nt: TGTGCCAGCAGTGAAAGAACAGGGTACGAAAAACTGTTTTTT; cdr3_aa: CASSERTGYEKLFF; clone_size: .; d_call: .; j_call: TRBJ1-4; v_call: TRBV6-1
cdr3_nt: TGTGCCAGCAGCTTAGATGGCCGGGCCCCTAATTCACCCCTCCACTTT; cdr3_aa: CASSLDGRAPNSPLHF; clone_size: few; d_call: .; j_call: TRBJ1-6; v_call: TRBV7-6
cdr3_nt: TGTGCCAGCAGCCCCCGGACAGGGGGCTCCAATTCACCCCTCCACTTT; cdr3_aa: CASSPRTGGSNSPLHF; clone_size: .; d_call: TRBD1; j_call: TRBJ1-6; v_call: TRBV5-4